This TCR beta chain comes out of a study of blood T cell repertoires in COVID-19. Study-wide background: The samples span acute and convalescent COVID-19 from the United States, Italy and Spain.

Trimming removed 6 bases from V and 5 bases from J; junction bases left unmatched: 4. Germline values: CDR1 MRHNA, CDR2 SNTAGT. The CDR3 runs 15 residues. Original methodology: It was from reference gene primer amplification that nucleated cell counts were estimated. The protocol was immunoSEQ multiplex PCR, while the TCRdb copy is restricted to in-frame clones and leaves out a portion. Clone size and V and J calls were adopted from that table, with D and trimming inferred from the DNA. The top ten hold roughly 8.6% of the sample, which has some 250,000 clones, 75% to 90% seen once. Those enrolled, adults aged roughly 18 to 100 years, came from some 25 US areas. Symptom resolution, clearance, or two negative PCRs marked the recovered donors of Cohort 3.

The chain links TRBV6-4 to TRBJ2-2; TRBD1 matches at 12 bases. Sequences were obtained from PBMCs or T cells enriched from blood (not recorded which). The receptor's source is a man aged 40-55 years who had recovered from COVID-19. The CDR3 nucleotides read TGTGCCAGCAGCAGGGACAGGGGGCGGACCGGGGAGCTGTTTTTT. It yields the protein CASSRDRGRTGELFF.